This entry lists 20 T cell receptor beta chains sequenced from one sample in a study of cytomegalovirus exposure and HLA in healthy donors. Use of 60 Vbeta and 13 Jbeta primers characterized the PCR. TCRdb keeps only in-frame clones here, not all; method: immunoSEQ multiplex PCR. This table holds about 150,000 clones, 60% to 85% found once. Sequences were obtained from PBMCs. The origin of the receptors is a middle-aged woman in good health and CMV-seropositive.

The J gene is TRBJ1-1, the V gene TRBV30, with TRBD1 matching over 7 bases. Trimming at V came to 4 bases and at J to 0 bases, leaving 2 bases not matched to a gene. The CDR3 runs 13 residues. Germline values: CDR1 GTSNPN, CDR2 SVGIG (reference sequence). The CDR3 is CAWTTGMNTEAFF. The CDR3 nucleotides read TGTGCCTGGACGACAGGGATGAACACTGAAGCTTTCTTT.

The chain uses TRBV12-5 and TRBJ2-7; D not resolved. Trimming cost V 7 bases and J 2 bases, with 15 bases left between them. Germline CDR1 reads LGHNT; CDR2 reads FRNRAP. The CDR3 is 14 amino acids. CDR3 sequence reads: CASDSTSAPYEQYF. CDR3 nucleotide sequence: TGTGCTAGTGATAGCACCTCGGCGCCCTACGAGCAGTACTTC.

The V gene is TRBV7-9, the J gene TRBJ2-3, with TRBD2 identical over 8 bases. Germline CDR1 is SEHNR and CDR2 is FQNEAQ (reference sequence). The CDR3 is made up of 15 amino acids. The J segment lost 1 base and the V segment lost 2 bases, leaving 2 bases of the junction unmatched. The CDR3 region is CASSLRRGGTDTQYF. The CDR3 DNA reads as TGTGCCAGCAGCTTAAGGCGGGGGGGCACAGATACGCAGTATTTT.

The chain uses TRBV7-9 and TRBJ2-7; 10 nucleotides line up with TRBD2. Trimming took 1 base from V and 6 from J; bases not matched to a gene: 9. This CDR3 has 16 amino acids. Germline V gene lookup returns CDR1 SEHNR and CDR2 FQNEAQ (reference sequence). CDR3 region: CASSLGAAGGLLEQYF. The CDR3 nucleotides read TGTGCCAGCAGCTTAGGGGCAGCGGGGGGGCTTCTCGAGCAGTACTTC.

This clone appeared a few times. The chain recombines TRBV6-1 with TRBJ1-3; a weak D match, TRBD1 (5 bases). The CDR3 covers 15 residues. Germline CDR1 and CDR2: MNHNS and SASEGT. V was cut by 6 bases and J by 0 bases, with 12 bases left in between. The CDR3 bases are TGTGCCAGCAGGGAAAACAGGATCTCTGGAAACACCATATATTTT. This encodes CASRENRISGNTIYF.

The chain carries TRBV5-4 and TRBJ1-2; weak D call: TRBD1 (5 bases). The germline V gene encodes CDR1 SGHNT and CDR2 YYREEE (reference sequence). The CDR3 spans 14 residues. The germline V and J ends were trimmed by 2 bases and 0 bases, with 8 bases remaining between them. The DNA for the CDR3 is TGTGCCAGCAGCTTTGACAGTACTAACTATGGCTACACCTTC. Translated: CASSFDSTNYGYTF.

The V and J genes are TRBV5-1 and TRBJ2-1; no reliable D call. The length of the CDR3 is 14 residues. Looked up from germline, CDR1 is SGHRS and CDR2 is YFSETQ. Trimming cost V 1 base and J 6 bases, with 11 bases left between them. CDR3 region: CASSLIATGNEQFF. The CDR3 nucleotides are TGCGCCAGCAGCTTGATTGCTACGGGCAATGAGCAGTTCTTC.

V and J are TRBV6-6 and TRBJ1-2; D gene ambiguous. Per germline, CDR1 MNHNY and CDR2 SVGAGI (reference sequence). Trimming shortened V by 6 bases and J by 1 base, and 12 bases separated the two germline ends. The CDR3 contains 14 residues. CDR3 DNA sequence: TGTGCCAGCAGCCCAGGTGTTAATAACTATGGCTACACCTTC. Amino acids: CASSPGVNNYGYTF.

This chain uses TRBV9 with TRBJ2-3; weak D call: TRBD2 (7 bases). V lost 0 bases to trimming and J lost 3 bases, with 17 bases between them. The CDR3 is 17 residues long. CDR1 is SGDLS, CDR2 YYNGEE, per germline. Here the CDR3 reads CASSVGLGGGLTDTQYF. Written as DNA, the CDR3 is TGTGCCAGCAGCGTAGGTTTGGGGGGGGGCCTAACAGATACGCAGTATTTT.

The chain combines TRBV6-1 with TRBJ1-5, with 7 nucleotides matching TRBD1. V shed 3 bases, J shed 3 bases, and the junction held 8 bases outside the gene matches. The CDR3 is 16 residues long. Germline V gene data show CDR1 as MNHNS and CDR2 as SASEGT. The CDR3: CASSDRAGGPNQPQHF. CDR3 nucleotide sequence: TGTGCCAGCAGTGACAGGGCAGGGGGGCCCAATCAGCCCCAGCATTTT.

V and J are TRBV5-1 and TRBJ2-3, with a tentative D call TRBD1 (7 bases). V was cut by 6 bases and J by 2 bases, with 16 bases left in between. The CDR3 extends over 15 amino acids. Germline CDR1 and CDR2: SGHRS and YFSETQ. The CDR3 DNA reads as TGCGCCAGCAAGGGGGCGGGGAAGCCCACAGATACGCAGTATTTT. This codes for CASKGAGKPTDTQYF.

The CDR3 bases are TGTGCCAGCAGTTTATTCGGACAGAATAATGAAAAACTGTTTTTT. It yields the protein CASSLFGQNNEKLFF. The chain links TRBV27 to TRBJ1-4; weak D call: TRBD1 (6 bases). The CDR3 sequence is 15 residues long. Germline assignment: CDR1 MNHEY and CDR2 SMNVEV (reference sequence). Trimming removed 1 base from V and 4 bases from J, with 10 bases in between.

The CDR3 DNA reads as TGCGCCAGCAGCTTCTCCGGGACAGGTTACGGCACTGAAGCTTTCTTT. Amino acid sequence: CASSFSGTGYGTEAFF. The V call is TRBV5-1, the J call TRBJ1-1; 8 bases align to TRBD1. Losses at the gene ends were 2 bases for V and 4 bases for J; bases not matched to a gene: 10. Germline V gene data show CDR1 as SGHRS and CDR2 as YFSETQ. CDR3 length: 16 amino acids.

This rearrangement joins TRBV6-1 to TRBJ2-5; tentative D call: TRBD2 (5 bases). The V and J ends lost 0 bases and 2 bases respectively, with 10 bases between them. CDR3 length: 15 amino acids. Germline V gives CDR1 MNHNS, CDR2 SASEGT. CDR3 DNA sequence: TGTGCCAGCAGTGAAGCGGCGGGCAGACAAGAGACCCAGTACTTC. This gives the protein CASSEAAGRQETQYF.

This clone was recorded once. The V and J genes are TRBV5-5 and TRBJ2-2; D perhaps matches TRBD1 (6 bases). The germline V gene encodes CDR1 SGHKS and CDR2 YYEKEE (reference sequence). This CDR3 contains 15 residues. Trimming shortened V by 0 bases and J by 7 bases, and 13 bases separated the two germline ends. CDR3 sequence: CASSLEWTDDGELFF. CDR3 DNA sequence: TGTGCCAGCAGCTTGGAGTGGACAGATGACGGGGAGCTGTTTTTT.

The chain recombines TRBV6-1 with TRBJ1-4; TRBD1 agrees at 9 bases. The germline CDR1 and CDR2 sequences are MNHNS and SASEGT. With V trimmed by 6 bases and J by 8 bases, 4 bases remained unmatched. The CDR3 runs 13 residues. Written as DNA, the CDR3 is TGTGCCAGCAGGAGGGGGACAGGGGAAAAACTGTTTTTT. Its protein is CASRRGTGEKLFF.

The V and J genes are TRBV21-1 and TRBJ1-4; TRBD1, as called in the table, went unchecked against the DNA. TRBV21-1 is a known pseudogene. CDR3 length: 14 residues. CDR3 amino acids: CASSAETGCEKLFF. DNA of the CDR3: TGTGCCAGCAGCGCGGAGACAGGGTGTGAAAAACTGTTTTTT.

The CDR3 region is CASRYSSGDTYEQYF. CDR3 DNA sequence: TGTGCCAGCAGGTACTCAAGCGGGGATACCTACGAGCAGTACTTC. The chain combines TRBV27 with TRBJ2-7, with TRBD2 identical over 7 bases. The CDR3 spans 15 residues. In germline, CDR1 is MNHEY, CDR2 SMNVEV (reference sequence). The junction had 10 bases not matched to a gene; V was cut back by 6 bases and J by 2 bases.

The J gene is TRBJ2-2, the V gene TRBV19; 9 bases line up with TRBD2. With V trimmed by 7 bases and J by 3 bases, 6 bases remained unmatched. CDR3 length: 15 amino acids. The V gene's germline CDR1 is LNHDA and CDR2 SQIVND (reference sequence). CDR3 sequence: CASNVASGDTGELFF. CDR3 sequence (DNA): TGTGCCAGTAACGTGGCTAGCGGGGACACCGGGGAGCTGTTTTTT.

The rearrangement links TRBV2 to TRBJ2-2; maybe TRBD1 (6 bases). CDR1 and CDR2 (germline): SNHLY, FYNNEI. V was shortened by 6 bases and J by 4 bases, with 12 bases between the two germline ends. The CDR3 is 14 residues long. CDR3 residues: CASRLVGGTGELFF. The CDR3 DNA reads as TGTGCCAGCAGACTTGTAGGGGGCACCGGGGAGCTGTTTTTT.